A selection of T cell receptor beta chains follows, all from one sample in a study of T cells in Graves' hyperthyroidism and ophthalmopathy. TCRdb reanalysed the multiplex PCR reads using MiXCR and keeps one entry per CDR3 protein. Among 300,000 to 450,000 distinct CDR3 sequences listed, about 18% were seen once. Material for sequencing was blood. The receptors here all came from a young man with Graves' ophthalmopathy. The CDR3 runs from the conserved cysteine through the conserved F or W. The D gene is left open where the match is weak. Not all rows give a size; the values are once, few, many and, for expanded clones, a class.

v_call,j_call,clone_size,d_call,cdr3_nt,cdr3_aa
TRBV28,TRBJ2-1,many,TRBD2,TGTGCCAGCAGTTTGAGCGAGCGGGGGGGGATCGACAATGAGCAGTTCTTC,CASSLSERGGIDNEQFF
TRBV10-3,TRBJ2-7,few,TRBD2,TGTGCCATCAGTGAAGAACTAGCGGGGGCCCCCTGTGAGCAGTACTTC,CAISEELAGAPCEQYF
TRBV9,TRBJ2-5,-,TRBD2,TGTGCCAGCAGCGATCGGACTAGCGGGCAAGAGACCCAGTACTTC,CASSDRTSGQETQYF
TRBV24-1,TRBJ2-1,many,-,TGTGCCACCAGTGATTTCCCTAGGGGGGACAATGAGCAGTTCTTC,CATSDFPRGDNEQFF
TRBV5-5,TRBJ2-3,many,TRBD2,TGTGCCAGCAGCCACCGGGACTACGGCACAGATACGCAGTATTTT,CASSHRDYGTDTQYF
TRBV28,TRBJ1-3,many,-,TGTGCCAGCAGTTTCCAGGGTATGGGAAACACCATATATTTT,CASSFQGMGNTIYF
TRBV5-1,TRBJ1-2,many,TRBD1,TGCGCCAGCAGACCTGGACAGGGGAGATATGGCTACACCTTC,CASRPGQGRYGYTF
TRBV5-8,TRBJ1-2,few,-,TGTGCCAGCAGTTCCACGGTACAGGGTTACTATGGCTACACCTTC,CASSSTVQGYYGYTF
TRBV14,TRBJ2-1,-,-,TGTGCCAGCAGCCCGCTCGGTGCGGCCAGCTCCTACAATGAGCAGTTCTTC,CASSPLGAASSYNEQFF
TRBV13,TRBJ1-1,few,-,TGTGCCAGCAGAAGGTCTGGTGAAGAGTTCTTT,CASRRSGEEFF
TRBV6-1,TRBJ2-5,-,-,TGTGCCAGCAGTGAAGTTGGCAGGGAAGAGACCCAGTACTTC,CASSEVGREETQYF
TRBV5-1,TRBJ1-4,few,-,TGCGCCAGCAGCTTGCGCCCCGGGAGGGAAGAAAAACTGTTTTTT,CASSLRPGREEKLFF
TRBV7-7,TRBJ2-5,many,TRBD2,TGTGCTAGCAGCAAGGGACTAGCGGTGGAGACCCAGTACTTC,CASSKGLAVETQYF
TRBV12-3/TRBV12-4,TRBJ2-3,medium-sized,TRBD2,TGTGCCAGCAGTCGTAGCGGGTTAAAGGGCACAGATACGCAGTATTTT,CASSRSGLKGTDTQYF
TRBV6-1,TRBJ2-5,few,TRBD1,TGTGCCAGCAGTGTGGACAGGGAAGCAGAGACCCAGTACTTC,CASSVDREAETQYF
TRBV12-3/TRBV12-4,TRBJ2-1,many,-,TGTGCCAGCAGTTTAGCCCCAGCGGTCGATGAGCAGTTCTTC,CASSLAPAVDEQFF
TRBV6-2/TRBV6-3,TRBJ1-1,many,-,TGTGCCAGCAGTTACGAGGGCGGGGTGAACACTGAAGCTTTCTTT,CASSYEGGVNTEAFF
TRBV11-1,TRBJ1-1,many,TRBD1,TGTGCCAGCAGCTTCAAAGGACAGGGGCGCTTGATGAACACTGAAGCTTTCTTT,CASSFKGQGRLMNTEAFF
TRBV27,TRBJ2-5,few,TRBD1,TGTGCCAGCAGTCCACGGACAGGGAAGGAGACCCAGTACTTC,CASSPRTGKETQYF
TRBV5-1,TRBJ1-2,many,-,TGCGCCAGCAGCTTGGAATTCCATGGGTATGGCTACACCTTC,CASSLEFHGYGYTF
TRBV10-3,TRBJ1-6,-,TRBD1,TGTGCCATCACCGGGACAGCCGGTAGGTCACCCCTCCACTTT,CAITGTAGRSPLHF
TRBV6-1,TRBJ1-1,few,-,TGTGCCAGCAGGGCTTCTCGGCGGGCGGACACTGAAGCTTTCTTT,CASRASRRADTEAFF
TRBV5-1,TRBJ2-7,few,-,TGCGCCAGCAGCTTAGAAACCGGGACCGCTCCCTACGAGCAGTACTTC,CASSLETGTAPYEQYF
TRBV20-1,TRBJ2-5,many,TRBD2,TGCAGTGCTTGGGGACTAGCGGGGCCGATCGACAGCCAAGAGACCCAGTACTTC,CSAWGLAGPIDSQETQYF
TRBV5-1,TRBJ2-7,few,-,TGCGCCAGCAGCGAGAGGGCCGGAAACTACGAGCAGTACTTC,CASSERAGNYEQYF
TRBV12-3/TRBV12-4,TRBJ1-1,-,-,TGTGCCAGCAGTTTGGGGGTAGGGAACACTGAAGCTTTCTTT,CASSLGVGNTEAFF
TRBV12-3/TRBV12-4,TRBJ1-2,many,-,TGTGCCAGCAGTTTGTCCGGACAGCTTTACTATGGCTACACCTTC,CASSLSGQLYYGYTF
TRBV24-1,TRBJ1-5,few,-,TGTGCCACCAGTGACCTCGGGGGCCAGCCCCAGCATTTT,CATSDLGGQPQHF
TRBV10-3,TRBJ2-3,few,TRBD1,TGTGCCATCAGTCCCCGGGACAGTTCAGATACGCAGTATTTT,CAISPRDSSDTQYF
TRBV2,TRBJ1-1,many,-,TGTGCCAGCAGATACATGAACACTGAAGCTTTCTTT,CASRYMNTEAFF
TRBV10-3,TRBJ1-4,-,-,TGTGCCATCAGTGGGGACCCGAACGATGAAAAACTGTTTTTT,CAISGDPNDEKLFF
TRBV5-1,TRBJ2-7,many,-,TGCGCCAGCAGCTTGAAAGCCCGGGGGTCCTACGAGCAGTACTTC,CASSLKARGSYEQYF
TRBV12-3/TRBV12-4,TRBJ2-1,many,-,TGTGCCAGCAGTTTAGGGGCCGCATCGAGGCCCAATGAGCAGTTCTTC,CASSLGAASRPNEQFF
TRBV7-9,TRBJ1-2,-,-,TGTGCCAGCAGCTTAGGTGGGGGTCACTATGGCTACACCTTC,CASSLGGGHYGYTF
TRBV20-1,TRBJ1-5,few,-,TGCAGTGCTAGATTCAAGTGGGGCGGAAGCAATCAGCCCCAGCATTTT,CSARFKWGGSNQPQHF
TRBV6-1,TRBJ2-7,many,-,TGTGCCAGCATAGAAGCAGGCTACGAGCAGTACTTC,CASIEAGYEQYF
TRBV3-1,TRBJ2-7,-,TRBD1,TGTGCCAGCAGCGCCGGGACAGGGATTTGGGAGCAGTACTTC,CASSAGTGIWEQYF
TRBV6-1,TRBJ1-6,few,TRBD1,TGTGCCGTCAGGGGGCAGGATTCACCCCTCCACTTT,CAVRGQDSPLHF
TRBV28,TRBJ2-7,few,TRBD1,TGTGCCAGCACGTCCGGGACAGGGTCCTACGAGCAGTACTTC,CASTSGTGSYEQYF
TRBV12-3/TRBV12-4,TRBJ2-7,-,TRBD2,TGTGCCAGCAGTTCCCCGGGGGGGGCGGAAGAGCAGTACTTC,CASSSPGGAEEQYF
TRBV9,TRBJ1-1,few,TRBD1,TGTGCCAGCAGCGGCCGGGACAGCAACACTGAAGCTTTCTTT,CASSGRDSNTEAFF
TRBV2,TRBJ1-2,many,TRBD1,TGTGCCAGCAGTGAGTGGCCACCGGGACAGGGGGTAGATGGCTACACCTTC,CASSEWPPGQGVDGYTF
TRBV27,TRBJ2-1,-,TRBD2,TGTGCCACCCACATCCGGGGGGGCAATGAGCAGTTCTTC,CATHIRGGNEQFF